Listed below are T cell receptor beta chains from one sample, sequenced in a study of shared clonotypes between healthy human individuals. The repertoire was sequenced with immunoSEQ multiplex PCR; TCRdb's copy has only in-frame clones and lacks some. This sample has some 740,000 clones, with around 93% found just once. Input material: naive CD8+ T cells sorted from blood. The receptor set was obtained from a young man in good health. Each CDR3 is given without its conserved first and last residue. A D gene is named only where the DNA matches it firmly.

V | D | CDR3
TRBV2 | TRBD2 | ASWHLGTSGIRYEQY
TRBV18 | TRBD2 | ASSPTSGGNNEQF
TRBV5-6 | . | ASSLPSGNSGANVLT
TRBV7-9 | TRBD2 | ASRGEGRYNEQF
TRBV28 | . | ASSKGAGYEQY
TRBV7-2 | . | ASSLGPSISYEQY
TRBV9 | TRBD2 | ASSGGSAELF
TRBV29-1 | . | SVELAEANEKLF
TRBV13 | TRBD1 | ASRPQGAREKLF
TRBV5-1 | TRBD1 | ASSLAQGARTYEQY
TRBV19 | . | ASSILLGEDEKLF
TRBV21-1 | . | ASSNFGDIIFYT
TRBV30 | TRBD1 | AWSIGQGPFQPQH
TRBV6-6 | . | ASRGSKNIQY
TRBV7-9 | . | ASSAYSFQRNYEQY
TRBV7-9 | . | ASSSSFEQY
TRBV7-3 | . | ASSTQGADTQY
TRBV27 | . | ASSTSQRRISYEQY
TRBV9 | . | ASSVSGGTGTRGNTIY
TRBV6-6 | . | ASSLFTDTQY
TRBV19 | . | ASSTPGRYSGNTIY
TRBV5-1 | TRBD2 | ASRASGRSTDTQY
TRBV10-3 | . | AISDGIDAGELF
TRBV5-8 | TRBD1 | ASSFHRGGYGYT
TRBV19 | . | ASSVQGTSYEQY
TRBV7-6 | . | ASSPEQAGANTGELF
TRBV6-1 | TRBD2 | ASSVGSGRLTDTQY
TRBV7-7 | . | ASNSHGAQKNIQY
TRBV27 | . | ASSSLVEQF
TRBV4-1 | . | ASSQYGGSEAF
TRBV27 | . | ASRSRVGGTDTQY
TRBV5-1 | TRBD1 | ASSPFFFGSGGVQETQY
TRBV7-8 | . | ASSGRGRGLYGYT
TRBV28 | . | ASSASGADTQY
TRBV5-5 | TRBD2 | ASGTSGGDTQY
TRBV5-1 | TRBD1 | ASSFIDRGLKGTDTQY
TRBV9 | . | ASSVDETEGYEQY
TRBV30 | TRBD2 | AWSVLAGGYNEQF
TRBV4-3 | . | ASSIYQGGEAF
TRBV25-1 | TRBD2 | ASSEIDERGHDEQY
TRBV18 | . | ASSPQTGTGNEQF
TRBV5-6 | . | ASSLGNWEQY
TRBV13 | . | ASSLAVVKADTQY
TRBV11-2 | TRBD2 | ASSLGSGGASDTQY
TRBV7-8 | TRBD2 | ASSFGGRNEQF
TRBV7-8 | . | ASSLVGGRRDTEAF
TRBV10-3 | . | AISELRGGNNEQF
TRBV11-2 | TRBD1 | ASSLKGAGDTEAF
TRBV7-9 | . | ASSLLWTDTQY
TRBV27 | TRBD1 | ASSSDRGLSGYT
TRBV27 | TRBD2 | ASSSASGRQNTQY
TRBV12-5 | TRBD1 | ASGFGTANYGYT
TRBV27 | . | ASSLTGPDTQY